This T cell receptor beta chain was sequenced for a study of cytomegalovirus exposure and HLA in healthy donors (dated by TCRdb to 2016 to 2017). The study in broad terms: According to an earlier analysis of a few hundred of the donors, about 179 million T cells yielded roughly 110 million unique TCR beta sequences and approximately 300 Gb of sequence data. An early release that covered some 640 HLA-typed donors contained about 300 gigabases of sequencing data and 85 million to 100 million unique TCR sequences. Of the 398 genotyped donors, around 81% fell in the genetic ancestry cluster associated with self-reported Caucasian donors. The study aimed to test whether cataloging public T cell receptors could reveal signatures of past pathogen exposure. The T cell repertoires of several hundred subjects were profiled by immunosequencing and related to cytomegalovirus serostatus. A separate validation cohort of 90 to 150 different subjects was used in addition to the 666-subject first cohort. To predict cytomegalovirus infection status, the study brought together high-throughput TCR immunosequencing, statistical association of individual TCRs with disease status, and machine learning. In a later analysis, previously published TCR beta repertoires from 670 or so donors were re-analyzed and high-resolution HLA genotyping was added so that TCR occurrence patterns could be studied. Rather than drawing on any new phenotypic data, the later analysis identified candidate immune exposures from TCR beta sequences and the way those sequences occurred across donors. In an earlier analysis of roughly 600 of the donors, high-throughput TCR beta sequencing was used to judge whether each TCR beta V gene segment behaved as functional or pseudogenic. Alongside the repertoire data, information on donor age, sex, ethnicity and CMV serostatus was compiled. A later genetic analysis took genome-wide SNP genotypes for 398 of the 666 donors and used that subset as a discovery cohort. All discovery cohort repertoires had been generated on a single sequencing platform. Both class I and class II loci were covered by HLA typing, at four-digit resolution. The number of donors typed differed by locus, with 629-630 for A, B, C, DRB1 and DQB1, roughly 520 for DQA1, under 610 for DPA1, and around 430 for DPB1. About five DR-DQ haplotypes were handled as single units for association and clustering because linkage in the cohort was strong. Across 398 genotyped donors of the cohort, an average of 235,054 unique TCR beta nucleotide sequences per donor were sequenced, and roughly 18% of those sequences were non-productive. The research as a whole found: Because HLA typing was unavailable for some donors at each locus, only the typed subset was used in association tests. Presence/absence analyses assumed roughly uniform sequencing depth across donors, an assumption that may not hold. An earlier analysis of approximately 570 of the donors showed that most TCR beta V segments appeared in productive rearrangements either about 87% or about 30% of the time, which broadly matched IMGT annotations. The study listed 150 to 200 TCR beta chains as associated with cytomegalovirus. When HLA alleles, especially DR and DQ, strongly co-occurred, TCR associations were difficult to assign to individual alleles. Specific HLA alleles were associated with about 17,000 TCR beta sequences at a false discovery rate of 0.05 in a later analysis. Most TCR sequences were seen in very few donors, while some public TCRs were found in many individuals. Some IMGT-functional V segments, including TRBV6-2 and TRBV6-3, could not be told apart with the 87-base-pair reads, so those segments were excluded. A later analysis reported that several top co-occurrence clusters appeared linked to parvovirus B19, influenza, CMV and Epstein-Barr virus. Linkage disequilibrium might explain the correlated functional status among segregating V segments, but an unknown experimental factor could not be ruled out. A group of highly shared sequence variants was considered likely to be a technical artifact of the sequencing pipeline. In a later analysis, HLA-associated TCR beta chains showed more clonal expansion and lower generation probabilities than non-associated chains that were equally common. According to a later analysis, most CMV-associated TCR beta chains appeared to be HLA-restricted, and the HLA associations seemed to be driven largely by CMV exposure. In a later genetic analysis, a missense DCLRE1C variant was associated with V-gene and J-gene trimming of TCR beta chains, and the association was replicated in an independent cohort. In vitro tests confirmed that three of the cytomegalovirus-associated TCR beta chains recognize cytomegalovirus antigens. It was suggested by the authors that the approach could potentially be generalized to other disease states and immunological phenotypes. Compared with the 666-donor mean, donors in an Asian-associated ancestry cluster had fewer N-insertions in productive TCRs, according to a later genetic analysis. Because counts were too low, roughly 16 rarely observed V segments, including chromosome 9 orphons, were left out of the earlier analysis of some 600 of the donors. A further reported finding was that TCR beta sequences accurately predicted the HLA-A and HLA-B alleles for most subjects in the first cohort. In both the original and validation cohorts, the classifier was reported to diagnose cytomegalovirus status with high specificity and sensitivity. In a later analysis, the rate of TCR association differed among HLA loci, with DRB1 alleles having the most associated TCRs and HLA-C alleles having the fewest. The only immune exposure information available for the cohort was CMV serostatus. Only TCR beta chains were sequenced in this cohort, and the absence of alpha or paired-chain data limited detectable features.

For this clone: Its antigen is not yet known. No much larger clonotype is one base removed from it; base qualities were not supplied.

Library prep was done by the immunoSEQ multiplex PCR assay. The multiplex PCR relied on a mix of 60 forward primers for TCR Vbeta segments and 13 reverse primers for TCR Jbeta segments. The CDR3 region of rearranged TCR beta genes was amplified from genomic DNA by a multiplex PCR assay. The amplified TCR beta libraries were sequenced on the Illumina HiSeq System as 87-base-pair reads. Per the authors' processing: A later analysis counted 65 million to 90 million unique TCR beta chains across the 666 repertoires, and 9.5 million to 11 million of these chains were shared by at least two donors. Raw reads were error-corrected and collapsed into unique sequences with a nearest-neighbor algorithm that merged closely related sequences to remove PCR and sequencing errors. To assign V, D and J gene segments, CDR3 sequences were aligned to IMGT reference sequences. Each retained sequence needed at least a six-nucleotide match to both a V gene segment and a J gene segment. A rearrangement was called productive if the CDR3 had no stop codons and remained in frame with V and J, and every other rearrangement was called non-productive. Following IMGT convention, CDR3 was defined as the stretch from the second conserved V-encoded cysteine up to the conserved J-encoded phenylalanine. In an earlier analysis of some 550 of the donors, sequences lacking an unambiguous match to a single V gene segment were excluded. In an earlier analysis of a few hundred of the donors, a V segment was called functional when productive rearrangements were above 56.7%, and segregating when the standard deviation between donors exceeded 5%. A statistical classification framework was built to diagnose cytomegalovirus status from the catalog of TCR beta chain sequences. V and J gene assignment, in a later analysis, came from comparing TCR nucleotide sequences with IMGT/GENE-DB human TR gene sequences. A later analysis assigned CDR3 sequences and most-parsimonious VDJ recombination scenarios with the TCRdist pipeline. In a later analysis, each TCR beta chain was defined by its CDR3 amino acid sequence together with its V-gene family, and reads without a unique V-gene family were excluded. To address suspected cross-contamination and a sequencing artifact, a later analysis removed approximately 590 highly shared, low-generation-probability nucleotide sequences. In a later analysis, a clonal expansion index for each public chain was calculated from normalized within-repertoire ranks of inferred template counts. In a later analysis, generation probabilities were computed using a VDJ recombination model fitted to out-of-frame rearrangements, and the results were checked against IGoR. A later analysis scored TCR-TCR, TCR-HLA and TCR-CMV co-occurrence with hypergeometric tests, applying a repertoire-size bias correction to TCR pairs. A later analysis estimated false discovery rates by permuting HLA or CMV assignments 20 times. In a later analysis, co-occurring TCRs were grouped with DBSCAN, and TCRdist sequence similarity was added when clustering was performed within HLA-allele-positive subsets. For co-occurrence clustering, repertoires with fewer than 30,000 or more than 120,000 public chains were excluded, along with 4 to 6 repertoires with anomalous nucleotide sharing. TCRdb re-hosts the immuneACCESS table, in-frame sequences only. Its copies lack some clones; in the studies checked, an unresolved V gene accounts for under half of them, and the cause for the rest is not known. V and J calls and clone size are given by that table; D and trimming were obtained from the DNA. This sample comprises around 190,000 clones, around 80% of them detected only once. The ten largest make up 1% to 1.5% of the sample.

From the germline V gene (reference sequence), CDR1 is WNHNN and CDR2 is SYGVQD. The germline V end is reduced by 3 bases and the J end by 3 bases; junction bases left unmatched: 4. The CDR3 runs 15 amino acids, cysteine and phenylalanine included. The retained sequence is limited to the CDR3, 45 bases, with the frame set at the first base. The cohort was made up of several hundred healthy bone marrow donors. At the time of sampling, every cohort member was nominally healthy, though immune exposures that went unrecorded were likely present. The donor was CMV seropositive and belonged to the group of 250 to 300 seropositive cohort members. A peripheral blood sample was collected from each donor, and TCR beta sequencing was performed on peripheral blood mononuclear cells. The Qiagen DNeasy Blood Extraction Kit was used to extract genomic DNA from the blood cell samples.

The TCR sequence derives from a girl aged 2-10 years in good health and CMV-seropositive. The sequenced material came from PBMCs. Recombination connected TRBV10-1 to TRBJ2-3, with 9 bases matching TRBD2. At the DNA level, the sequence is TGCGCCAGCAGTGACCTAGCGGGGAAGACAGATACGCAGTATTTT. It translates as CASSDLAGKTDTQYF.